This entry lists 32 T cell receptor beta chains sequenced from one sample in a study of blood T cell repertoires in COVID-19. Profiled with immunoSEQ multiplex PCR; TCRdb holds only in-frame clones, not every one. The sample gives about 68,000 clones, roughly 85% of which show up once; roughly 8.1% is in the top ten. Material: peripheral blood. These receptors came from a man aged 25 to 45 with acute or convalescent COVID-19.

V usage is TRBV18 and J usage is TRBJ1-5; D perhaps matches TRBD1 (6 bases). V was clipped by 3 bases and J by 4 bases, with 13 bases between them. Germline lookup yields CDR1 KGHSH and CDR2 LQKENI. CDR3 length: 15 amino acids. The CDR3 here is CASSPRWTDNQPQHF. CDR3 DNA: TGTGCCAGCTCACCCCGATGGACAGATAATCAGCCCCAGCATTTT.

The rearrangement uses TRBV6-5 and TRBJ1-1; 7 bases align to TRBD1. With V trimmed by 2 bases and J by 4 bases, 1 base remained unmatched. Germline V CDR1 and CDR2: MNHEY, SVGAGI. The CDR3 is made up of 13 amino acids. CDR3 nucleotides: TGTGCCAGCAGTTACCGGGACAGCACTGAAGCTTTCTTT. Its translation is CASSYRDSTEAFF.

The rearrangement joins TRBV6-4 to TRBJ1-1; D is perhaps TRBD1 (5 bases). Trimming left V 7 bases short and J 3 bases short, with 12 bases between. Per germline, CDR1 MRHNA and CDR2 SNTAGT. The CDR3 extends over 13 amino acids. CDR3 nucleotides: TGTGCCAGCAATTCTACAGGAGACACTGAAGCTTTCTTT. This encodes CASNSTGDTEAFF.

The chain uses TRBV3-1 (or the pseudogene TRBV3-2) and TRBJ1-2; D is unresolved. Germline CDR1 and CDR2: LGHDT and YNNKEL (reference sequence). Deletions cut 5 bases from V and 4 bases from J, with 5 bases between. The CDR3 length is 11 residues. The CDR3 sequence: CASSRGYGYTF. The CDR3 DNA sequence: TGTGCCAGCAGCAGAGGCTATGGCTACACCTTC.

The CDR3 sequence is CASSSNAGGYNEQFF. DNA for the CDR3: TGCGCCAGCAGCTCCAACGCGGGAGGCTACAATGAGCAGTTCTTC. The chain combines TRBV5-1 with TRBJ2-1; TRBD2 aligns across 8 bases. Trimming at V came to 3 bases and at J to 3 bases, leaving 5 bases not matched to a gene. Germline loops: CDR1 SGHRS, CDR2 YFSETQ. The CDR3 contains 15 residues.

The chain links TRBV30 to TRBJ1-4; TRBD1 matches 8 bases. CDR1 and CDR2 (germline): GTSNPN, SVGIG (reference sequence). J gave up 3 bases and V 2 bases, and 8 bases lay outside the gene matches. This CDR3 has 16 residues. CDR3 nucleotides: TGTGCCTGGAGTCCAGGGGGCAGGACAGCTAATGAAAAACTGTTTTTT. Protein sequence: CAWSPGGRTANEKLFF.

The V and J genes are TRBV6-1 and TRBJ2-5, with 7 bases that match TRBD1. The CDR3 is made up of 15 amino acids. V was pared by 1 base and J by 5 bases, with 7 bases of the junction left unmatched. Per the germline V gene, CDR1 is MNHNS and CDR2 is SASEGT. In nucleotides, the CDR3 is TGTGCCAGCAGTGAAGGGATGACAGGGACGGAGACCCAGTACTTC. Protein product: CASSEGMTGTETQYF.

The chain employs TRBV10-3 and TRBJ2-6; D might be TRBD1 (6 bases). The germline gives CDR1 ENHRY, CDR2 SYGVKD. Trimming took 4 bases from V and 2 from J, leaving 9 bases between them. The CDR3 loop spans 15 amino acids. CDR3 loop: CAISGGGPGANVLTF. The CDR3 DNA reads TGTGCCATCAGTGGAGGGGGTCCTGGGGCCAACGTCCTGACTTTC.

This sequence joins TRBV4-1 and TRBJ1-1; D is unclear. This CDR3 is 14 amino acids long. CDR1 is MGHRA, CDR2 YSYEKL, per germline. The V end was cut by 2 bases, the J end by 1 base, with 8 bases between. The CDR3 region is CASSQPAGNTEAFF. CDR3 bases: TGCGCCAGCAGCCAACCCGCGGGGAACACTGAAGCTTTCTTT.

This chain links TRBV28 with TRBJ1-2; D is possibly TRBD1 (6 bases). This CDR3 contains 15 residues. Germline loops: CDR1 MDHEN, CDR2 SYDVKM. V was clipped by 4 bases and J by 6 bases, with 18 bases between them. CDR3 residues: CASSSSGQGNDGYTF. CDR3 sequence (DNA): TGTGCCAGCAGTTCCAGTGGCCAGGGGAACGATGGCTACACCTTC.

The chain couples TRBV7-3 to TRBJ1-1; possibly TRBD1 for D (6 bases). This CDR3 has 14 amino acids. Trimming stripped 6 bases from V and 6 bases from J, with 17 bases between. In germline, CDR1 is SGHTA, CDR2 FQGTGA. The CDR3 protein is CASSWRGGGSEAFF. The CDR3 DNA reads as TGTGCCAGCAGTTGGCGGGGCGGGGGCTCTGAAGCTTTCTTT.

The rearrangement joins TRBV29-1 to TRBJ2-1; D is possibly TRBD1 (5 bases). The CDR3 is 13 residues long. Trimming took off 5 bases at V and 6 bases at J, with 14 bases between the two ends. Germline-derived CDR1 and CDR2 are SQVTM and ANQGSEA. CDR3 amino acids: CSVISRTTNEQFF. In DNA form, the CDR3 reads TGCAGCGTTATCTCCCGGACAACCAATGAGCAGTTCTTC.

The CDR3, as DNA: TGTGCCAGCAGCTTTGGACTAGCGGGAGCCTACGAGCAGTACTTC. Its protein product is CASSFGLAGAYEQYF. The chain joins TRBV28 to TRBJ2-7; 13 positions match TRBD2. The CDR3 contains 15 residues. From germline, CDR1 is MDHEN and CDR2 SYDVKM. V gave up 6 bases and J gave up 2 bases; unmatched junction bases: 4.

The gene calls are TRBV27 and TRBJ2-7; 7 bases line up with TRBD2. This CDR3 region has 15 residues. Germline values: CDR1 MNHEY, CDR2 SMNVEV (reference sequence). Unmatched junction bases numbered 6, after V lost 0 bases and J lost 4 bases. The CDR3 DNA reads TGTGCCAGCAGTTTATCGTTCCAGCGGGGATACGAGCAGTACTTC. Translated: CASSLSFQRGYEQYF.

The genes are TRBV11-2 and TRBJ2-3; 16 bases are shared with TRBD2. The CDR3 totals 16 residues. Germline V gene sequence: CDR1 SGHAT, CDR2 FQNNGV. The ends lost 6 bases at V and 6 bases at J; junction bases unmatched: 6. The CDR3 DNA is TGTGCCAGCAGTAGGGGACTAGCGGGAGGGTCTGATACGCAGTATTTT. This encodes CASSRGLAGGSDTQYF.

The chain couples TRBV11-2 to TRBJ2-1; 8 nucleotides align to TRBD2. CDR1 is SGHAT and CDR2 is FQNNGV in the germline V gene. V gave up 10 bases and J gave up 6 bases; unmatched junction bases: 14. The CDR3 runs 15 residues. CDR3 residues: CATHDLAGSVNEQFF. In DNA form, the CDR3 reads TGTGCCACCCATGACTTAGCGGGATCCGTCAATGAGCAGTTCTTC.

This clone was found a few times. J is TRBJ1-5 and V is TRBV6-1; TRBD1 is a possible D gene (5 bases). The V end was cut by 2 bases, the J end by 2 bases, with 10 bases between. CDR3 length equals 15 residues. Germline V gene data show CDR1 as MNHNS and CDR2 as SASEGT. CDR3 in DNA: TGTGCCAGCAGTGAACAGGGCGGTGGCAATCAGCCCCAGCATTTT. It yields the protein CASSEQGGGNQPQHF.

The rearrangement joins TRBV2 to TRBJ1-6; a weak D match, TRBD1 (5 bases). The CDR3 contains 15 residues. Trimming shortened V by 7 bases and J by 9 bases, and 19 bases separated the two germline ends. The germline V gene encodes CDR1 SNHLY and CDR2 FYNNEI. DNA for the CDR3: TGTGCCAGCATCCAGACAAGGGGTGGCCTTTCACCCCTCCACTTT. Translated, it gives CASIQTRGGLSPLHF.

The count of this clone is one. At one boundary the junction diverges from the germline segment, which might be a read error. The V call is TRBV7-2, the J call TRBJ1-2, with TRBD1 matching over 7 bases. The CDR3 loop spans 14 amino acids. The germline V gene has CDR1 SGHTA and CDR2 FQGNSA. CDR3 DNA sequence: TGTGCCAGCAGATTAGAGCCAGGGGGCTATGGCTACACCTTC. Amino acids: CASRLEPGGYGYTF.

The CDR3 spells CASSPPGRNSRANYGYTF. The CDR3 DNA sequence: TGTGCCAGCTCACCACCGGGTCGGAATAGTCGGGCTAACTATGGCTACACCTTC. This chain connects TRBV18 to TRBJ1-2; no clear D gene. The CDR3 has 18 residues. CDR1 and CDR2 from the germline V gene are KGHSH and LQKENI. V lost 0 bases and J 0 bases, leaving 17 bases between the germline ends. The full variable domain, its missing parts supplied by reference TRBV18 and TRBJ1-2, is NAGVMQNPRHLVRRRGQEARLRCSPMKGHSHVYWYRQLPEEGLKFMVYLQKENIIDESGMPKERFSAEFPKEGPSILRIQQVVRGDSAAYFCASSPPGRNSRANYGYTFGSGTRLTVV.

This clone was counted between two and nine times. The V call is TRBV7-6, the J call TRBJ2-2, with 8 bases lining up with TRBD2. CDR3 size: 19 residues. Germline loops: CDR1 SGHVS, CDR2 FNYEAQ. With 6 bases clipped from V and 1 base from J, the junction kept 16 bases outside the gene matches. The CDR3 region has the DNA TGTGCCAGCAGACCCTTAATCCTCGGGAGGGCTAGGAACACCGGGGAGCTGTTTTTT. Encoded protein: CASRPLILGRARNTGELFF.

V gene TRBV6-1 combines with J gene TRBJ2-1, with D perhaps TRBD2 (6 bases). The germline V gene has CDR1 MNHNS and CDR2 SASEGT. The V gene lost 2 bases and the J gene lost 6 bases, with 14 bases spanning the gap. The CDR3 runs 15 residues. The CDR3 region is CASSELGAGSNEQFF. The DNA for the CDR3 is TGTGCCAGCAGTGAATTAGGGGCCGGGAGCAATGAGCAGTTCTTC.

The V gene is TRBV10-2, the J gene TRBJ2-3; 9 nucleotides match TRBD2. Germline CDR1 WSHSY, CDR2 SAAADI. The CDR3 length is 13 residues. V lost 10 bases, J lost 6 bases, and 8 bases stayed unmatched. This CDR3 reads CATGAGGPDTQYF. In nucleotides, the CDR3 is TGCGCCACTGGGGCGGGAGGGCCGGATACGCAGTATTTT.

This clone appeared once. The gene calls are TRBV4-3 and TRBJ2-1; D is undetermined. CDR1 and CDR2 from the germline V gene are LGHNA and YSLEER. The V end lost 4 bases, the J end lost 3 bases, and 16 bases lay between the germline ends. The CDR3 consists of 16 residues. This chain's CDR3 is CASSREFDWYYNEQFF. The CDR3 region has the DNA TGCGCCAGCAGCCGAGAGTTTGACTGGTACTACAATGAGCAGTTCTTC.

As DNA, the CDR3 is TGCGCCAGCAGCTTGGGGAGTTCCTACAATGAGCAGTTCTTC. As protein: CASSLGSSYNEQFF. The rearrangement links TRBV5-1 to TRBJ2-1; D gene ambiguous. Germline CDR1 and CDR2: SGHRS and YFSETQ. Trimming removed 0 bases at V and 1 base at J, with 5 bases between. The CDR3 length is 14 residues.

The CDR3 DNA follows: TGTGCCAGCAGTTACCCCCGGACGGGAGGGGCCCCGGAGCAGTACTTC. Translating it yields CASSYPRTGGAPEQYF. The chain couples TRBV6-5 to TRBJ2-7; TRBD2 agrees at 8 bases. The V and J ends lost 2 bases and 7 bases, in that order; junction bases with no gene match: 13. There are 16 residues in the CDR3. Germline V CDR1 and CDR2: MNHEY, SVGAGI.

The chain recombines TRBV6-5 with TRBJ2-7; possibly TRBD1 for D (5 bases). The CDR3 sequence is 14 residues long. Per germline, CDR1 MNHEY and CDR2 SVGAGI. V was shortened by 7 bases and J by 5 bases, with 18 bases between the two germline ends. The CDR3 DNA sequence: TGTGCCAGCACGGCCAGGGCGTTTATCGACGAGCAGTACTTC. It codes for CASTARAFIDEQYF.

This chain links TRBV16 with TRBJ2-7, with 8 positions matching TRBD1. The CDR3 is 13 amino acids. In germline, CDR1 is KGHSY, CDR2 FQNENV. Losses at the gene ends were 3 bases for V and 5 bases for J; bases not matched to a gene: 3. CDR3 DNA sequence: TGTGCCAGCAGCCAGCAGACAGGGGACGAGCAGTACTTC. It is translated as CASSQQTGDEQYF.

The V gene is TRBV4-1, the J gene TRBJ1-5, with D hard to call. Germline assignment: CDR1 MGHRA and CDR2 YSYEKL. Trimming removed 0 bases from V and 1 base from J, with 7 bases in between. This CDR3 comprises 15 residues. In DNA, the CDR3 is TGCGCCAGCAGCCAAGATAGAGGGAGCAATCAGCCCCAGCATTTT. It is translated as CASSQDRGSNQPQHF.

This clone was seen a few times. The genes are TRBV7-3 and TRBJ2-1; D unresolved. This CDR3 is 14 amino acids long. The germline gives CDR1 SGHTA, CDR2 FQGTGA. The V gene lost 1 base and the J gene lost 4 bases, with 8 bases spanning the gap. This chain's CDR3 is CASSLKADYNEQFF. The CDR3 DNA is TGTGCCAGCAGCTTAAAGGCGGATTACAATGAGCAGTTCTTC. Full variable domain (rest looked up from reference TRBV7-3 and TRBJ2-1): GAGVSQTPSNKVTEKGKYVELRCDPISGHTALYWYRQSLGQGPEFLIYFQGTGAADDSGLPNDRFFAVRPEGSVSTLKIQRTERGDSAVYLCASSLKADYNEQFFGPGTRLTVL.

V usage is TRBV7-8 and J usage is TRBJ1-6; D is undetermined. The ends were cut back, 2 bases at V and 10 bases at J, with 3 bases in the middle. CDR1 and CDR2 from the germline V gene are SGHVS and FQNEAQ. The CDR3 has 11 amino acids. This CDR3 is CASSLQSPLHF. The CDR3 bases are TGTGCCAGCAGCTTACAATCACCCCTCCACTTT.

The CDR3 coding sequence is TGTGCCACCAGCTCGACAGGGTGGGACGAGCAGTACTTC. Translated: CATSSTGWDEQYF. This sequence joins TRBV15 and TRBJ2-7, with 7 bases lining up with TRBD1. The V gene end was trimmed by 5 bases and the J gene end by 5 bases; junction bases not matched to a gene: 6. CDR3 size: 13 residues. Germline CDR1 and CDR2: LNHNV and YYDKDF (reference sequence).